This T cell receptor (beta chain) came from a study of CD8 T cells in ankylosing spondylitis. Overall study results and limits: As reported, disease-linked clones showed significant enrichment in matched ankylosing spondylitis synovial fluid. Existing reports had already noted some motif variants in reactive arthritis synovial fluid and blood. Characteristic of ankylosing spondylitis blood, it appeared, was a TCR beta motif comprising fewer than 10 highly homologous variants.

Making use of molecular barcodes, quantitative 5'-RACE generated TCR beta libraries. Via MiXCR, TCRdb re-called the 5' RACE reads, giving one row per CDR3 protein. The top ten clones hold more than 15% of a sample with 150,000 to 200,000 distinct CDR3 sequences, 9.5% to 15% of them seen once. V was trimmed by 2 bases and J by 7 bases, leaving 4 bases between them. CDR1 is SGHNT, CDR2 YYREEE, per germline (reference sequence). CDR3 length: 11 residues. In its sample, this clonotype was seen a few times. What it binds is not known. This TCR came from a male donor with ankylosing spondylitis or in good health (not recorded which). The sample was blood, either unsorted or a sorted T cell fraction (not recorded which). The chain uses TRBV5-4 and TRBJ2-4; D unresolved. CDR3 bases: TGTGCCAGCAGCTTCGGGAACATTCAGTACTTC. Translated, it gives CASSFGNIQYF.